The text below deals with one T cell receptor beta chain. The entry originates in a study of blood T cell repertoires in COVID-19. The CDR3 contains 13 residues. Per the germline V gene, CDR1 is SGHTA and CDR2 is FQGNSA. V lost 5 bases to trimming and J lost 5 bases, with 12 bases between them. Original handling: Quantification of nucleated cells was approximated via reference gene primer amplification. TCRdb's copy holds only in-frame clones and misses some; the assay was immunoSEQ multiplex PCR. The V and J calls and clone size are taken from that table; D and trimming were inferred from the DNA. The sample consists of about 150,000 clones, roughly four fifths of them appearing once.

The chain joins TRBV7-2 to TRBJ1-2; D gene unclear. Material for sequencing was PBMCs or T cells enriched from blood (not recorded which). The receptor's source is a man aged 50-60 years who had recovered from COVID-19. CDR3 sequence reads: CASSPAEGYGYTF. The CDR3 DNA reads TGTGCCAGCAGCCCCGCGGAGGGATATGGCTACACCTTC.